These 3 T cell receptor beta chains were sequenced from one sample in a study of blood T cell repertoires in COVID-19. TCRdb's table, derived via immunoSEQ multiplex PCR, lists solely in-frame clones and lacks some. Among around 110,000 clones, 82% were seen once, and the ten largest hold 4.5%. The sample taken for sequencing was peripheral blood. These TCRs come from a woman aged 70-85 years with acute or convalescent COVID-19.

The J gene is TRBJ1-2, the V gene TRBV19, with D maybe TRBD1 (6 bases). V lost 7 bases and J lost 5, with 23 bases in between. Germline CDR1 LNHDA, CDR2 SQIVND (reference sequence). CDR3 length: 16 residues. The CDR3 region is CASTSPNREEGYGYTF. Written as DNA, the CDR3 is TGTGCCAGTACCTCCCCCAACAGGGAAGAGGGGTATGGCTACACCTTC. The full variable domain, rest sourced from reference TRBV19 and TRBJ1-2, is DGGITQSPKYLFRKEGQNVTLSCEQNLNHDAMYWYRQDPGQGLRLIYYSQIVNDFQKGDIAEGYSVSREKKESFPLTVTSAQKNPTAFYLCASTSPNREEGYGYTFGSGTRLTVV.

V usage is TRBV5-6 and J usage is TRBJ2-3; TRBD2 aligns across 13 bases. The germline V gene encodes CDR1 SGHDT and CDR2 YYEEEE. With V trimmed by 2 bases and J by 3 bases, 3 bases remained unmatched. This CDR3 comprises 16 residues. Here the CDR3 reads CASSFTSGGATDTQYF. CDR3 nucleotides: TGTGCCAGCAGCTTTACTAGCGGGGGGGCAACAGATACGCAGTATTTT. The whole variable domain, remainder taken from reference TRBV5-6 and TRBJ2-3, is DAGVTQSPTHLIKTRGQQVTLRCSPKSGHDTVSWYQQALGQGPQFIFQYYEEEERQRGNFPDRFSGHQFPNYSSELNVNALLLGDSALYLCASSFTSGGATDTQYFGPGTRLTVL.

The chain is built from TRBV24-1 and TRBJ1-2; TRBD1 aligns across 10 bases. Germline values: CDR1 KGHDR, CDR2 SFDVKD. With 4 bases clipped from V and 3 bases from J, the junction kept 4 bases outside the gene matches. The CDR3 is made up of 15 amino acids. DNA of the CDR3: TGTGCCACCAGTGACGAGACAGGGGGCGACTATGGCTACACCTTC. Protein sequence: CATSDETGGDYGYTF.